This is a list of T cell receptor beta chains from one sample in a study of blood T cell repertoires in COVID-19. Profiling relied on immunoSEQ multiplex PCR, and the TCRdb table lists in-frame clones only, not all of them. The data contain about 180,000 clones, around 73% of them singletons. The sequencing input was PBMCs or T cells enriched from blood (not recorded which). These receptors came from a woman aged 45-60 years who had recovered from COVID-19. The CDR3 runs from the conserved cysteine through the conserved F or W. A D gene is named only where the DNA matches it firmly. Expanded clones get a size class; other rows say once, few or many, or leave the size out.

size	J	length	D	V	DNA	CDR3
few	TRBJ2-3	15	TRBD2	TRBV7-2	TGTGCCAGCAGCTTCCCTAGCGGCAGCACAGATACGCAGTATTTT	CASSFPSGSTDTQYF
.	TRBJ1-1	14	.	TRBV18	TGTGCCAGCTCACCAAGTGAGGGAAACACTGAAGCTTTCTTT	CASSPSEGNTEAFF
.	TRBJ1-2	12	.	TRBV4-3	TGCGCCAGCAGCCAAGGCGGGAATAGCTACACCTTC	CASSQGGNSYTF
.	TRBJ2-5	15	.	TRBV4-2	TGTGCCAGCAGCCAAGATTTCGGGTTTCAAGAGACCCAGTACTTC	CASSQDFGFQETQYF
.	TRBJ1-1	12	TRBD1	TRBV5-1	TGCGCCAGCAGCACCGGGACAGGGGGAGCTTTCTTT	CASSTGTGGAFF
.	TRBJ1-1	14	TRBD1	TRBV6-5	TGTGCCAGCGGGAGGGACAGGGGCGAGACTGAAGCTTTCTTT	CASGRDRGETEAFF
few	TRBJ1-1	14	TRBD1	TRBV2	TGTGCCAGCAGCAACAGGGGGCTGTGGACTGAAGCTTTCTTT	CASSNRGLWTEAFF
.	TRBJ2-7	16	TRBD1	TRBV28	TGTGCCAGCCCGGTCCCGTTTCGGGACAGGACCTACGAGCAGTACTTC	CASPVPFRDRTYEQYF
.	TRBJ1-5	13	.	TRBV29-1	TGCAGCGTTGCGTTCAGGATCGATCAGCCCCAGCATTTT	CSVAFRIDQPQHF
.	TRBJ2-3	13	.	TRBV7-9	TGTGCCAGCAGCTTACTCTCCACAGATACGCAGTATTTT	CASSLLSTDTQYF
.	TRBJ1-2	14	.	TRBV29-1	TGCAGCGTTGATCCTGGGGCAGGTTACTATGGCTACACCTTC	CSVDPGAGYYGYTF